What follows are 6 T cell receptor beta chains derived from one specimen sequenced in a study of cytomegalovirus exposure and HLA in healthy donors (dated by TCRdb to the late 2010s). The library was generated by the immunoSEQ multiplex PCR assay. This immuneACCESS table, as held by TCRdb, lists in-frame sequences with V and J called but not all clones. Of the missing ones, under half trace to an unresolved V gene in checked studies; the others have no known cause. This sample lists fewer than 90,000 clones; 84% were detected once. About 12% of the sample is in the top ten clones. Material for sequencing was PBMCs. The receptor source for this set is a woman aged 18 to 35 in good health and CMV-seropositive.

The genes are TRBV10-3 and TRBJ1-4, with TRBD1 matching over 8 bases. The CDR3 is made up of 14 amino acids. V dropped 6 bases and J dropped 3; count of bases not matched to a gene: 3. From germline, CDR1 is ENHRY and CDR2 SYGVKD. CDR3: CAISQGAANEKLFF. CDR3 bases: TGTGCCATCAGCCAGGGGGCAGCTAATGAAAAACTGTTTTTT.

The chain carries TRBV7-2 and TRBJ1-4; D is uncertain. This CDR3 contains 12 residues. V lost 1 base to trimming and J lost 8 bases, with 5 bases between them. Germline V gene sequence: CDR1 SGHTA, CDR2 FQGNSA. The CDR3 DNA follows: TGTGCCAGCAGCTTAGACAGCGAAAAACTGTTTTTT. Protein product: CASSLDSEKLFF.

The chain couples TRBV5-6 to TRBJ2-1; D is perhaps TRBD2 (6 bases). V lost 3 bases, J lost 4 bases, and 14 bases lay in between. Germline V gene lookup returns CDR1 SGHDT and CDR2 YYEEEE. The CDR3 contains 15 residues. The chain's CDR3 is CASSSLRGFYNEQFF. The CDR3 bases are TGTGCCAGCAGCTCCCTTCGGGGGTTTTACAATGAGCAGTTCTTC.

The chain combines TRBV28 with TRBJ1-1; 8 bases are shared with TRBD1. Germline trimming cut 4 bases from V and 7 bases from J; bases unmatched to any gene: 14. This CDR3 has 16 residues. Germline lookup yields CDR1 MDHEN and CDR2 SYDVKM. The CDR3 protein is CASSSPGQGRRDEAFF. Written as DNA, the CDR3 is TGTGCCAGCAGTTCCCCCGGACAGGGAAGGAGAGATGAAGCTTTCTTT.

J is TRBJ1-6 and V is TRBV30; no definite D call. Trimming removed 4 bases from V and 9 bases from J, with 13 bases in between. This CDR3 has 13 amino acids. CDR1 is GTSNPN and CDR2 is SVGIG in the germline V gene (reference sequence). The CDR3 here is CAWKGLFSSPLHF. The DNA of the CDR3 is TGTGCCTGGAAAGGACTCTTCAGTTCACCCCTCCACTTT.

The V gene is TRBV4-1, the J gene TRBJ1-6, with D possibly being TRBD1 (5 bases). The length of the CDR3 is 13 residues. Germline V gives CDR1 MGHRA, CDR2 YSYEKL. V was shortened by 4 bases and J by 7 bases, with 8 bases between the two germline ends. The CDR3 DNA is TGCGCCAGCAGCCCCCAGGGAAATTCACCCCTCCACTTT. Protein product: CASSPQGNSPLHF.